Below are 8 T cell receptor beta chains sequenced from a single sample in a study of blood T cells in healthy people across ages. A sample-barcoded 5' primer and a J-beta primer mix were used in a second PCR of about 7 to 11 cycles. TCRdb reprocessed the 5' RACE reads via MiXCR and lists one record per CDR3 protein. Seen here are a few hundred thousand distinct CDR3 sequences, approximately 52% observed once, and the top ten hold 45% to 55%. The sequenced sample consisted of blood. The receptors shown here come from a man between 60 and 75 years old in good health.

The rearrangement joins TRBV12-3 or TRBV12-4 to TRBJ1-1, with no clear D. The CDR3 is made up of 14 amino acids. V lost 3 bases, J lost 4 bases, and 12 bases lay in between. The DNA of the CDR3 is TGTGCCAGCAGTTTCCCCCCAGGCGCCACTGAAGCTTTCTTT. This codes for CASSFPPGATEAFF.

This sequence joins TRBV15 and TRBJ2-3, with 7 bases aligning to TRBD1. Trimming removed 4 bases from V and 3 bases from J; junction bases left unmatched: 13. The CDR3 has 17 amino acids. CDR1 is LNHNV and CDR2 is YYDKDF in the germline V gene (reference sequence). The CDR3 nucleotides are TGTGCCACCAGCATTGGGCGTAAACAGGGGCGGACAGATACGCAGTATTTT. This translates into CATSIGRKQGRTDTQYF.

J is TRBJ2-1 and V is TRBV20-1; weak D call: TRBD1 (5 bases). CDR1 DFQATT and CDR2 SNEGSKA come from the germline V gene (reference sequence). The V end was cut by 5 bases, the J end by 8 bases, with 13 bases between. This CDR3 contains 12 residues. As DNA, the CDR3 is TGCAGTGCTCAAGACAGTGTAGATGAGCAGTTCTTC. Translating gives CSAQDSVDEQFF.

This clonotype was counted only a few times. The V and J genes are TRBV5-1 and TRBJ1-5; D call uncertain. Trimming removed 0 bases from V and 4 bases from J, with 5 bases in between. The CDR3 totals 13 residues. Germline V gene lookup returns CDR1 SGHRS and CDR2 YFSETQ. CDR3 coding DNA: TGCGCCAGCAGCTTGGACCTAAATCAGCCCCAGCATTTT. It encodes CASSLDLNQPQHF.

This clonotype appeared a few times. The chain recombines TRBV3-1 with TRBJ1-4; 7 bases agree with TRBD1. V lost 0 bases and J lost 7; bases outside the gene matches: 8. The germline V gene has CDR1 LGHDT and CDR2 YNNKEL (reference sequence). The CDR3 consists of 16 residues. The CDR3 sequence is CASSQEAGQGGEKLFF. CDR3 bases: TGTGCCAGCAGCCAAGAGGCTGGTCAGGGGGGTGAAAAACTGTTTTTT.

This clonotype has only a few counts. This chain connects TRBV27 to TRBJ1-1, with D maybe TRBD1 (6 bases). This CDR3 contains 15 residues. Trimming took off 2 bases at V and 5 bases at J, with 15 bases between the two ends. Per the germline V gene, CDR1 is MNHEY and CDR2 is SMNVEV (reference sequence). In DNA, the CDR3 is TGTGCCAGCAGTTTAATGATAGGGCAGGGGACTGAAGCTTTCTTT. It is translated as CASSLMIGQGTEAFF.

V usage is TRBV7-9 and J usage is TRBJ2-3, with D unresolved. Germline assignment: CDR1 SEHNR and CDR2 FQNEAQ (reference sequence). The CDR3 has 14 residues. V lost 5 bases to trimming and J lost 4 bases, with 13 bases between them. The CDR3 is CASSVQAFADTQYF. CDR3 DNA: TGTGCCAGCAGCGTTCAGGCGTTCGCAGATACGCAGTATTTT.

The V call is TRBV9, the J call TRBJ2-5; 13 bases agree with TRBD2. Trimming took 0 bases from V and 4 from J; bases not matched to a gene: 3. Germline V CDR1 and CDR2: SGDLS, YYNGEE. CDR3 length: 16 residues. This chain's CDR3 is CASSVVGTSGTETQYF. For the CDR3, the DNA is TGTGCCAGCAGCGTAGTCGGGACTAGCGGGACAGAGACCCAGTACTTC.